The 3 T cell receptor beta chains reported below all come from one sample, sequenced in a study of post-analysis software for immune sequencing data. Unique molecular identifiers tagged the TCR beta cDNA libraries. Using its own MiXCR run on the PCR reads, TCRdb lists one record per CDR3 protein. In the table there are some 450,000 distinct CDR3 sequences, roughly 45% of which are singletons. Study-wide points: Patients used roughly five TRBV segments, including TRBV5-6, TRBV5-1 and TRBV20-1, more often than controls.

What these receptors recognize is not known. Source material: blood. These receptors all come from a girl aged 10-17 years with multiple sclerosis.

This chain uses TRBV28 with TRBJ2-7; 10 nucleotides align to TRBD2. The junction had 4 bases not matched to a gene; V was cut back by 5 bases and J by 0 bases. Germline values: CDR1 MDHEN, CDR2 SYDVKM. This CDR3 region has 15 residues. The CDR3 DNA reads as TGTGCCAGCAGTAGAGGACTAGCGGACTCCTACGAGCAGTACTTC. It yields the protein CASSRGLADSYEQYF.

This clonotype has a handful of counts. This chain joins TRBV7-2 and TRBJ2-7; D is perhaps TRBD1 or TRBD2 (5 bases each). With 2 bases removed from V and 0 bases from J, the gap between germline ends came to 14 bases. Germline loops: CDR1 SGHTA, CDR2 FQGNSA. There are 16 residues in the CDR3. Here the CDR3 reads CASSLLAGTASYEQYF. In DNA form, the CDR3 reads TGTGCCAGCAGCTTACTAGCCGGGACCGCCTCCTACGAGCAGTACTTC.

The chain joins TRBV6-6 to TRBJ2-3; 9 positions agree with TRBD1. CDR1 and CDR2 from the germline V gene are MNHNY and SVGAGI (reference sequence). The CDR3 totals 17 residues. After removal of 0 bases from V and 3 bases from J, the junction contained 7 bases not matched to a gene. CDR3 residues: CASSYSVGDRETDTQYF. The CDR3 DNA reads as TGTGCCAGCAGTTACTCGGTCGGGGACAGGGAAACAGATACGCAGTATTTT.